Following are 10 T cell receptor beta chains from one sample sequenced in a study of T cells in Graves' hyperthyroidism and ophthalmopathy. RNA transcripts yielded amplified TCR beta CDR3 regions. An initial round of RT-PCR targeting the TCR CDR3 relied on the HTBI primer set. TCRdb fed the multiplex PCR reads into MiXCR, producing one record per CDR3 protein. The sample lists 300,000 or so distinct CDR3 sequences, over 15% occurring once. The source material was blood. The receptors were gathered from a woman between 45 and 60 years old with Graves' hyperthyroidism.

The chain joins TRBV5-5 to TRBJ2-5; no firm D call. This CDR3 is built from 14 residues. Looked up from germline, CDR1 is SGHKS and CDR2 is YYEKEE (reference sequence). Between the trimmed V and J ends, which lost 3 bases and 5 bases, there was a span of 14 bases. The CDR3 region is CASSSDRHRETQYF. The CDR3 nucleotides read TGTGCCAGCAGCTCCGACCGGCACCGCGAGACCCAGTACTTC.

The chain is built from TRBV6-1 and TRBJ1-4; D is unresolved. CDR3 length: 13 amino acids. CDR1 is MNHNS, CDR2 SASEGT, per germline. Trimming shortened V by 7 bases and J by 7 bases, and 13 bases separated the two germline ends. The CDR3, as DNA: TGTGCCAGCACGGTGCGAAAGGGTGAAAAACTGTTTTTT. It yields the protein CASTVRKGEKLFF.

There are many counts of this clonotype. The CDR3 nucleotides are TGTGCCAGCAGTGTTGGACAGCTCTACGAGCAGTACTTC. It encodes CASSVGQLYEQYF. The V and J genes are TRBV2 and TRBJ2-7; weak D call: TRBD1 (6 bases). V was shortened by 4 bases and J by 3 bases, with 10 bases between the two germline ends. The CDR3 runs to 13 residues. Germline CDR1 is SNHLY and CDR2 is FYNNEI. The whole variable domain, filled in from reference TRBV2 and TRBJ2-7, reads EPEVTQTPSHQVTQMGQEVILRCVPISNHLYFYWYRQILGQKVEFLVSFYNNEISEKSEIFDDQFSVERPDGSNFTLKIRSTKLEDSAMYFCASSVGQLYEQYFGPGTRLTVT.

This clonotype has ten or more counts. The V gene is TRBV6-1, the J gene TRBJ2-3; D may be TRBD1 (6 bases). Germline V gene lookup returns CDR1 MNHNS and CDR2 SASEGT. V was shortened by 5 bases and J by 4 bases, with 16 bases between the two germline ends. This CDR3 has 15 amino acids. DNA for the CDR3: TGTGCCAGCAGTTATGAGACAGGAGTCGCAGATACGCAGTATTTT. Translated, it gives CASSYETGVADTQYF.

The chain links TRBV27 to TRBJ2-1, with 7 nucleotides matching TRBD2. The CDR3 loop spans 16 amino acids. Germline trimming cut 1 base from V and 4 bases from J; bases unmatched to any gene: 7. The germline CDR1 and CDR2 sequences are MNHEY and SMNVEV (reference sequence). The CDR3 protein is CASSLLGRAPYNEQFF. CDR3 DNA: TGTGCCAGCAGTTTATTGGGGAGGGCCCCTTACAATGAGCAGTTCTTC.

There are many counts of this clonotype. The chain couples TRBV19 to TRBJ2-1, with TRBD2 matching over 7 bases. J lost 8 bases, V lost 4 bases, and 17 bases had no gene match. The V gene's germline CDR1 is LNHDA and CDR2 SQIVND (reference sequence). The CDR3 extends over 17 amino acids. The CDR3 DNA reads as TGTGCCAGTAGTAGACGAGGGACTACCGGGTATCAGGATGAGCAGTTCTTC. It translates to CASSRRGTTGYQDEQFF. The full variable domain, with the rest looked up from reference TRBV19 and TRBJ2-1, is DGGITQSPKYLFRKEGQNVTLSCEQNLNHDAMYWYRQDPGQGLRLIYYSQIVNDFQKGDIAEGYSVSREKKESFPLTVTSAQKNPTAFYLCASSRRGTTGYQDEQFFGPGTRLTVL.

This sequence joins TRBV29-1 and TRBJ2-7, with D possibly called TRBD1 or TRBD2 (5 bases each). V lost 0 bases and J lost 5, with 11 bases in between. CDR1 is SQVTM, CDR2 ANQGSEA, per germline. CDR3 length: 13 amino acids. The CDR3 sequence is CSVEDALGDEQYF. In DNA form, the CDR3 reads TGCAGCGTTGAAGATGCGTTGGGGGACGAGCAGTACTTC.

The gene calls are TRBV6-1 and TRBJ1-1; D gene unclear. CDR1 and CDR2 from the germline V gene are MNHNS and SASEGT. This CDR3 contains 11 residues. The ends were cut back, 8 bases at V and 1 base at J, with 5 bases in the middle. CDR3 region: CASLRNTEAFF. CDR3 in DNA: TGTGCCAGCCTAAGGAACACTGAAGCTTTCTTT.

This clonotype was detected many times. The V gene is TRBV27, the J gene TRBJ2-1, with 10 bases aligning to TRBD2. Germline V CDR1 and CDR2: MNHEY, SMNVEV (reference sequence). This CDR3 contains 17 residues. Trimming at V came to 3 bases and at J to 4 bases, leaving 9 bases not matched to a gene. The CDR3 DNA sequence: TGTGCCAGCAGTTTCCACAATCTAGCGGGGGCTTACAATGAGCAGTTCTTC. Protein sequence: CASSFHNLAGAYNEQFF.

The chain links TRBV14 to TRBJ1-6, with D possibly being TRBD1 (5 bases). The V end lost 5 bases, the J end lost 6 bases, and 8 bases lay between the germline ends. The CDR3 sequence is 13 residues long. The germline V gene has CDR1 SGHDN and CDR2 FVKESK. The CDR3 loop is CASSAGLNSPLHF. In DNA form, the CDR3 reads TGTGCCAGCAGCGCAGGGCTTAATTCACCCCTCCACTTT.